This entry describes one T cell receptor (beta chain). Antigen: not known. Germline-derived CDR1 and CDR2 are MDHEN and SYDVKM. The CDR3 is made up of 16 amino acids. J gave up 3 bases and V 4 bases, and 10 bases lay outside the gene matches. TCRdb's copy holds only in-frame clones and misses some; the assay was immunoSEQ multiplex PCR. The table lists roughly 15,000 clones, about 64% of them singletons. These data are taken from a study of tumor-infiltrating lymphocytes in localized non-small cell lung cancer. The overall study: Tumor tissue and non-adjacent uninvolved lung came from each patient.

Whole-study results and caveats: T-cell fraction did not differ between immunotypes IM1 and IM2. Higher tumor T cell infiltration than in uninvolved lung was supported by TCRbeta sequencing.

The chain uses TRBV28 and TRBJ1-2; 8 bases align to TRBD1. The sequence came from a human donor with non-small cell lung cancer. The source material was uninvolved lung tissue not adjacent to the tumor. The CDR3 loop reads CASSSIRTGWDYGYTF. CDR3 coding DNA: TGTGCCAGCAGTTCGATCCGGACAGGGTGGGACTATGGCTACACCTTC.